One T cell receptor beta chain is described in this entry. The data originate from a study of T cell clonotyping in hematopoietic cell transplantation. Time point denoted: recipient sample about 28 days before transplant, after cytoreduction. Assay used: immunoSEQ multiplex PCR; TCRdb lists only in-frame clones, some missing. Of roughly 5,400 clones in the sample, roughly 81% were seen once. With V trimmed by 5 bases and J by 4 bases, 14 bases remained unmatched. Germline loops: CDR1 SGHTA, CDR2 FQGNSA. This CDR3 is 17 amino acids long. This specimen consisted of peripheral blood mononuclear cells, obtained before stem cell transplant. The origin of this receptor is a man aged 60 to 69 with acute myeloid leukemia. Some clones in this sample may be carry-over from other donors' samples. The chain uses TRBV7-2 and TRBJ2-7; TRBD2 matches 10 bases. This chain's CDR3 is CASSPPGVAGGSYEQYF. The CDR3 nucleotides are TGTGCCAGCAGCCCCCCGGGGGTAGCGGGGGGATCGTACGAGCAGTACTTC.